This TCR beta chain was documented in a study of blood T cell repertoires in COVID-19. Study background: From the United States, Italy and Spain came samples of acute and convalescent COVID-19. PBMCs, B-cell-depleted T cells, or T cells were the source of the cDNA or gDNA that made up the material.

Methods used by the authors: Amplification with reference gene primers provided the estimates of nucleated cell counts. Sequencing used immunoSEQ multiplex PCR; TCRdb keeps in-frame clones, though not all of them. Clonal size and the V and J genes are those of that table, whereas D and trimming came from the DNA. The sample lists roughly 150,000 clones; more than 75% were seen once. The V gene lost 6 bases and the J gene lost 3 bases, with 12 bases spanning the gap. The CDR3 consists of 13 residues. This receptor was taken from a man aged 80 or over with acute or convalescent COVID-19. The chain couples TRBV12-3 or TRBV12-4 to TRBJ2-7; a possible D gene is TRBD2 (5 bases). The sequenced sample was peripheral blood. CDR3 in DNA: TGTGCCAGCAGAAAAGACGGAGGCTACGAGCAGTACTTC. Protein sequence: CASRKDGGYEQYF.